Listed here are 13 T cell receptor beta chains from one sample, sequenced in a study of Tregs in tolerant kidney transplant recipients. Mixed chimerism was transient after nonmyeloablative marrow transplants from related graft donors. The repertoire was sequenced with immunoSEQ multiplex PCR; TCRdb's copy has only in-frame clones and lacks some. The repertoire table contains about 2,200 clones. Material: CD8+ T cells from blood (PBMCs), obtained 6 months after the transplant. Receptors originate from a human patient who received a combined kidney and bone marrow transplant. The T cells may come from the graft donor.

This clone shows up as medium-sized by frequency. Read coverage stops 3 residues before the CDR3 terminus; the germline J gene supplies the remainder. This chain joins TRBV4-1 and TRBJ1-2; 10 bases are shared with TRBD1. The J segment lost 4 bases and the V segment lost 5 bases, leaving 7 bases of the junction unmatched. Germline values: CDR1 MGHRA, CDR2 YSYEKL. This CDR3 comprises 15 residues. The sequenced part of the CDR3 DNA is TGCGCCAGCAGCTACGGACAGGGGGAAGGCTATGGC. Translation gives CASSYGQGEGYG. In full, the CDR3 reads CASSYGQGEGYGYTF.

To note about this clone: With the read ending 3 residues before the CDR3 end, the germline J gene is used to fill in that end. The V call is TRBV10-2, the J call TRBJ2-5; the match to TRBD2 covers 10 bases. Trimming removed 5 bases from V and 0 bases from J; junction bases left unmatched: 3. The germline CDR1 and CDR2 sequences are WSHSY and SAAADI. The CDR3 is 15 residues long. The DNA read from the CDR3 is TGCGCCAGCAGTCCCGGGACTAGCGACCAAGAGACC. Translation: CASSPGTSDQET. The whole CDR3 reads CASSPGTSDQETQYF.

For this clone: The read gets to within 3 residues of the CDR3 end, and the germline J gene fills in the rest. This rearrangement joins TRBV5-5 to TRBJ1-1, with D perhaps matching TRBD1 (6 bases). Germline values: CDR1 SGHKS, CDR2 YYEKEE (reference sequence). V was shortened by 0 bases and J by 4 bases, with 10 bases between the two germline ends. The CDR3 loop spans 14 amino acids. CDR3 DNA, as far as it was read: TGTGCCAGCAGCTTGGAGGGGGTAGGCACTGAA. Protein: CASSLEGVGTE. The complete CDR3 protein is CASSLEGVGTEAFF. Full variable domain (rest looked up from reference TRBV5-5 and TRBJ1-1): DAGVTQSPTHLIKTRGQQVTLRCSPISGHKSVSWYQQVLGQGPQFIFQYYEKEERGRGNFPDRFSARQFPNYSSELNVNALLLGDSALYLCASSLEGVGTEAFFGQGTRLTVV.

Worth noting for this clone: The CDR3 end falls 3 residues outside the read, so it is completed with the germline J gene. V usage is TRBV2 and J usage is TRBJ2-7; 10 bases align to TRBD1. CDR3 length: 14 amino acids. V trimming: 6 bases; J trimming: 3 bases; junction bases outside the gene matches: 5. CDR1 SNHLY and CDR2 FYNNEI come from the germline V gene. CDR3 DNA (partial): TGTGCCAGCAGAACCGGGACAGGGGACTACGAG. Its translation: CASRTGTGDYE. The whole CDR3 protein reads CASRTGTGDYEQYF.

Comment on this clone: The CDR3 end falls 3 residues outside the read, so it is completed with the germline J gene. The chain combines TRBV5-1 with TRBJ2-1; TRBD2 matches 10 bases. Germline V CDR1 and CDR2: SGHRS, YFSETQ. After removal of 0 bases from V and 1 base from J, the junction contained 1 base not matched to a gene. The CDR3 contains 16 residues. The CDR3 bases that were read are TGCGCCAGCAGCTTGGGAGCGGGAGGGTCCTACAATGAG. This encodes CASSLGAGGSYNE. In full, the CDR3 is CASSLGAGGSYNEQFF.

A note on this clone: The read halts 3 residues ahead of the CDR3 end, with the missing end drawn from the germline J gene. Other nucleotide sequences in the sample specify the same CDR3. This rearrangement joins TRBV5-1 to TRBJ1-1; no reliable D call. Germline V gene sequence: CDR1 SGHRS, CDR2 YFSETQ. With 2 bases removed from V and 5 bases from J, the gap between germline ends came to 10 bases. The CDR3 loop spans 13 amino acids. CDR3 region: CASSFTGGTEAFF. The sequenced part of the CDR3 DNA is TGCGCCAGCAGCTTTACGGGCGGGACTGAA.

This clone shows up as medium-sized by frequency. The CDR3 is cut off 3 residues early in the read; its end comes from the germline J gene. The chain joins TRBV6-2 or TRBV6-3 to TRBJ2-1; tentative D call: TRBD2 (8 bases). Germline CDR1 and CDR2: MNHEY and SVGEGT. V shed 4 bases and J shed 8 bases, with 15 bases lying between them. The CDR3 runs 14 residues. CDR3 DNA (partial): TGTGCCAGCAGTTCGGGAGGGGGCGCGGATGAG. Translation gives CASSSGGGADE. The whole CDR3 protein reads CASSSGGGADEQFF.

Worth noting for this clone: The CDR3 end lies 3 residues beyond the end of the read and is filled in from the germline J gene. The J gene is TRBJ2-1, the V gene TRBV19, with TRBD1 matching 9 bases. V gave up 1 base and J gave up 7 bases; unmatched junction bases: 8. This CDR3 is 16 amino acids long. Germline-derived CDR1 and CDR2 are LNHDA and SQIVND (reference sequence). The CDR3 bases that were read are TGTGCCAGTAGTATAGTACAGGGGGCTGTGGGTAATGAG. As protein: CASSIVQGAVGNE. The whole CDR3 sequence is CASSIVQGAVGNEQFF.

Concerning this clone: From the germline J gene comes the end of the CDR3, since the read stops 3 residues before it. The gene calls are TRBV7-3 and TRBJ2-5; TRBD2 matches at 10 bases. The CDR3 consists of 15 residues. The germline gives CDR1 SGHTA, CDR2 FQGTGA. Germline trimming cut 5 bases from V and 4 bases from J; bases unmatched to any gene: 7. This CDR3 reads CASSPGLAKGETQYF. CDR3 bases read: TGTGCCAGCAGCCCGGGACTAGCGAAGGGAGAGACC.

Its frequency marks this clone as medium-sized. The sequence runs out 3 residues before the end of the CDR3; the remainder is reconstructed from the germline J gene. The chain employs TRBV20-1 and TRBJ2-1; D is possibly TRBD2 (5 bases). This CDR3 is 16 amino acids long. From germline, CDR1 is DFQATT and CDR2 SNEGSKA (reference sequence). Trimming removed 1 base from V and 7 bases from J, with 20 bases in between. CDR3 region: CSARARAELSSNEQFF. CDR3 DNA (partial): TGCAGTGCTAGAGCGCGAGCGGAGTTATCGTCAAATGAG.

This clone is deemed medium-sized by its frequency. CDR3 DNA (partial): TGCAGTGCGTTTGGGCTAGCGGATACCTCGAGGAATGAG. The encoded protein is CSAFGLADTSRNE. The whole CDR3 protein is CSAFGLADTSRNEQFF. This chain links TRBV20-1 with TRBJ2-1; the match to TRBD2 covers 7 bases. The read terminates 3 residues before the CDR3 end, so the remaining end is supplied by the germline J gene. This CDR3 is 16 amino acids long. Trimming took 6 bases from V and 7 from J; bases not matched to a gene: 18. CDR1 and CDR2 (germline): DFQATT, SNEGSKA (reference sequence).

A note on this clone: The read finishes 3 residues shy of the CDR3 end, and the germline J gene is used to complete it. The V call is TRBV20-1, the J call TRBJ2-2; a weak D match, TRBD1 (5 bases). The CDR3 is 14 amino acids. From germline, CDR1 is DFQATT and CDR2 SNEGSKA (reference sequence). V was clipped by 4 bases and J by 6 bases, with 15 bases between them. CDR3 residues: CSAIDSGRAGELFF. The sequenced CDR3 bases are TGCAGTGCTATAGACAGTGGAAGGGCCGGGGAG.

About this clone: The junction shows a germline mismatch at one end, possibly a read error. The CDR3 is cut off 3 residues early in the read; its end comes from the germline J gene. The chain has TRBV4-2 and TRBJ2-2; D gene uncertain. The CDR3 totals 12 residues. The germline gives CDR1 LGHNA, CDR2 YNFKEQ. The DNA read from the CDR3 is TGCGCCAGCAGCCCGTACGGTGGGGAG. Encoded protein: CASSPYGGE. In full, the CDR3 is CASSPYGGELFF.